The clone carrying this TCR beta chain came up many times. Its specificity is unknown. The entry originates in a study of early T cells in non-severe SARS-CoV-2 infection. For the study at large: Sequencing of unsorted whole blood was done on bulk RNA, leaving chains unpaired. Study results and limitations: VDJdb-based annotation leaned toward anti-spike CD8 responses and missed private and CD4 specificities.

CDR3 length equals 13 residues. Trimming pared 6 bases from V and 4 bases from J, leaving 13 bases between. The TCR library protocol attached unique molecular identifiers to the individual cDNA molecules. One entry per CDR3 protein results from TCRdb running MiXCR on the 5' RACE reads. The sample consists of more than 60,000 distinct CDR3 sequences, around 4.6% of them appearing once. The sample taken for sequencing was whole blood. The chain employs TRBV12-3 or TRBV12-4 and TRBJ2-7; weak D call: TRBD2 (5 bases). The TCR was taken from an adult who was a healthcare worker with PCR-confirmed SARS-CoV-2 infection or an uninfected control (not recorded which). The CDR3 nucleotides are TGTGCCAGCAGGCGGGCAGGAGGTTACGAGCAGTACTTC. This codes for CASRRAGGYEQYF.